This TCR beta chain was recorded in a study of shared clonotypes between healthy human individuals (dated by TCRdb to between 2020 and 2021). Background on the whole study: Three men and two women, aged 18 to 49 years, made up the cohort. For each donor, CD4 naive and CD4 memory were each given three plates, CD8 naive was given two plates, and CD8 memory was given one plate. To estimate repertoire size and how much clonotypes are shared between individuals, the study performed deep sequencing of blood TCR repertoires from 4 to 6 healthy adults. To increase sequencing depth and limit assay-specific biases, different laboratories used diverse techniques to prepare libraries and sequence TCR repertoires. Per donor, leukapheresis produced somewhere between about 0.9 and 9.5 billion PBMCs.

Remarks on this clone: The clone's antigen remains unknown. No base-level quality is on record; no much larger clone is a single base apart.

Using the deep immunoSEQ assay, multiplex PCR amplified TCR CDR3 regions from genomic DNA. Genomic DNA extracted from each cell subset was distributed evenly over all wells of several immunoSEQ 96-well plates, and each plate served as one replicate. For sorted subsets, roughly 200 ng genomic DNA, equal to tens of thousands of T cell genomes, was loaded into each replicate PCR. Purified libraries were measured with a Qubit 3.0 fluorometer, size-checked on a Bioanalyzer 2100, and measured again with the KAPA Library Quantification kit. Every immunoSEQ 96-well plate was sequenced on a separate single-read 150-cycle Illumina NextSeq 550 flow cell. Concerning the study's data processing: Because only junctional sequences without quality scores were contained in the immunoSEQ output, filtering matching that applied to full-length reads could not be performed. To assign V/J genes and CDR3, sequences were annotated against IMGT germline references using PyIR, a Python wrapper for IgBLAST v1.9. Any read was removed if the V/J assignment was weak (E-value above 1e-6), the CDR3 was missing, or the read contained stop codons, out-of-frame junctions, or ambiguous translated residues. V3J clonotypes were defined as sequences sharing the same inferred V gene, J gene, and CDR3 amino acid sequence. Percentage overlap between repertoires was calculated by dividing the number of shared unique clonotypes by the size of the smaller repertoire. Richness of each repertoire was evaluated using RTK rarefaction, the Chao1 estimator, and Recon v2.1 estimates of unobserved clonotypes. For all TCRbeta clonotypes obtained by the gDNA method from a handful of donors, generation probabilities were computed with OLGA. The source is immuneACCESS, and TCRdb retained only in-frame sequences with V and J called. Part of the clones is not carried over; for the studies checked, unresolved V genes explain less than half of this, and the remainder is unexplained. V, J and clone size are taken as reported in that table, and D and trimming were inferred from the DNA itself. This sample has about 2.4 million clones in its table, and 90% to 95% of those were observed once. Jointly, the top ten make up around 0.14% of the sample.

CDR1 and CDR2, per the germline V gene, are SGHTS and YDEGEE. The cysteine opens and the phenylalanine closes a CDR3 of 15 amino acids. The only DNA kept is the CDR3, 45 bases in frame from the first base. The germline ends are 4 bases apart after V is trimmed by 0 bases and J by 0 bases. What the authors observed across the whole study: Because the study included a small number of donors, the genetic and exposure-history diversity represented was limited. Sampling was limited to blood, and TCR repertoires in tissue likely differ from TCR repertoires in blood. Based on pairwise subsampling, the degree of clonotype sharing among donors was expected to be affected by sequencing depth. Naive subsets generally had larger estimated clonotype richness than memory subsets. Clonotypes shared by all four sorted-subset donors showed higher generation probabilities than non-shared clonotypes. Even with the large sequencing depth, rarefaction of the sorted-subset datasets indicated that sequencing was incomplete. Sharing across a few donors was observed for about 5% of naive CD4, less than 4% of naive CD8, over 2% of memory CD4, and roughly 0.4% of memory CD8 clonotypes.

The donors were healthy, HIV-negative adults with no recently reported acute infections or vaccinations. Every donor was a Caucasian adult living in Nashville, Tennessee, USA. CD4+ T cells were enriched by magnetic negative selection; naive cells were then positively selected on CD45RA, and the negative fraction formed the memory subset. After blood collection by leukapheresis, PBMCs were isolated using Ficoll-Histopaque density gradient centrifugation and then cryopreserved in the vapor phase of liquid nitrogen. Purity and quantity of every magnetically sorted T cell population were checked by analytical flow cytometry. Genomic DNA was isolated from each sorted fraction and quantified by UV absorbance on a Nanodrop 2000c.

In this chain, TRBV5-8 is recombined with TRBJ2-6; the D gene assignment is ambiguous. The material sequenced was naive CD4+ T cells sorted from blood. This sample's cell subset or site label indicates: CD45RA+ positively selected. The sequence was obtained from a man between 18 and 29 years old in good health. The CDR3 corresponds to CASSLGISGANVLTF. In nucleotides, the sequence is TGTGCCAGCAGCTTGGGCATCTCTGGGGCCAACGTCCTGACTTTC. With the rest looked up from the reference TRBV5-8 and TRBJ2-6 genes rather than sequenced, the full variable domain is EAGVTQSPTHLIKTRGQQATLRCSPISGHTSVYWYQQALGLGLQFLLWYDEGEERNRGNFPPRFSGRQFPNYSSELNVNALELEDSALYLCASSLGISGANVLTFGAGSRLTVL.